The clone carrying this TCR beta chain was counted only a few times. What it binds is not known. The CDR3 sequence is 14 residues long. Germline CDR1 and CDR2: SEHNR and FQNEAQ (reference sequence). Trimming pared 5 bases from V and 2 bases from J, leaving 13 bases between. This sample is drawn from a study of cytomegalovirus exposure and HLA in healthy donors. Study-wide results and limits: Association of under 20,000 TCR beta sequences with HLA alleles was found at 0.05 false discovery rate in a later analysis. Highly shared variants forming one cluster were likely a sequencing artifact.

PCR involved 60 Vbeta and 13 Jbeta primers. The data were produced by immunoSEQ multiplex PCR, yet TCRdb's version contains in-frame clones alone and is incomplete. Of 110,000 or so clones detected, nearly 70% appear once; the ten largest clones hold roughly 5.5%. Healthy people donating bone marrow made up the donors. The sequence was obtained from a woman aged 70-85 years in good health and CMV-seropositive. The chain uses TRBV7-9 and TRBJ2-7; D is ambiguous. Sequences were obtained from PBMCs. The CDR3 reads CASSLPSLAYEQYF. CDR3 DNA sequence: TGTGCCAGCAGCCTCCCCTCCCTCGCCTACGAGCAGTACTTC. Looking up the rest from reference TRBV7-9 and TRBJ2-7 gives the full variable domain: DTGVSQNPRHKITKRGQNVTFRCDPISEHNRLYWYRQTLGQGPEFLTYFQNEAQLEKSRLLSDRFSAERPKGSFSTLEIQRTEQGDSAMYLCASSLPSLAYEQYFGPGTRLTVT.